This T cell receptor (beta chain) was retrieved from a study of cytomegalovirus exposure and HLA in healthy donors. This clone was seen a single time. As yet, its antigen is unknown. Study findings and constraints: It emerged from a later analysis that several of the most significant clusters appeared to be linked to common viral pathogens.

Trimming pared 5 bases from V and 6 bases from J, leaving 11 bases between. The CDR3 is 14 residues long. CDR1 and CDR2 from the germline V gene are MNHEY and SVGAGI. The primer mix had 60 Vbeta and 13 Jbeta primers. The method was immunoSEQ multiplex PCR; TCRdb's version includes in-frame clones alone and lacks a portion of them. The sample lists about 180,000 clones, over 60% occurring once. This receptor was taken from a man aged 40-49 years in good health and CMV-seronegative. Sequenced: PBMCs. The chain employs TRBV6-5 and TRBJ1-6; D not resolved. DNA for the CDR3: TGTGCCAGCAGTCGGGGAGGCGGTAATTCACCCCTCCACTTT. Amino acids: CASSRGGGNSPLHF.